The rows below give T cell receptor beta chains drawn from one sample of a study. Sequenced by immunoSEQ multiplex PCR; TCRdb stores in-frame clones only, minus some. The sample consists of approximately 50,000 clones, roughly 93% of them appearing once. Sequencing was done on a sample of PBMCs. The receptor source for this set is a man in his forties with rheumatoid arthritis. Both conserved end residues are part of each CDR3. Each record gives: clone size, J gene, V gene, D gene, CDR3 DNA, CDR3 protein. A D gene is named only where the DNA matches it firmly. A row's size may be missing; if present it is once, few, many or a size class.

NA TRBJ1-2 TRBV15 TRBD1 TGTGCCACCAGCAGAGATAGGGACAGCTATGGCTACACCTTC CATSRDRDSYGYTF
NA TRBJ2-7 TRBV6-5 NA TGTGCCAGCAGTCGCCCCCCCCCGAGCGAGCAGTACTTC CASSRPPPSEQYF
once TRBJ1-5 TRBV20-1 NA TGCAGTGCTAGAGGCGGGGTGGGCCAGCATTTT CSARGGVGQHF
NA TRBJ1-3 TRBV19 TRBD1 TGTGCCAGTAGTACCTCTCAGGGGGCAGGGGGAAACACCATATATTTT CASSTSQGAGGNTIYF
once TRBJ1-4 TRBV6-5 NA TGTGCCAGCAGTACGTACACTAATGAAAAACTGTTTTTT CASSTYTNEKLFF
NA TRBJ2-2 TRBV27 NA TGTGCCAGCAGTCGCACTCTGGGGACCGGGGAGCTGTTTTTT CASSRTLGTGELFF
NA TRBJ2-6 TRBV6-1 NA TGTGCCAGCAGTGAAATGGCGCAGGGTGCTGCCAACGTCCTGACTTTC CASSEMAQGAANVLTF
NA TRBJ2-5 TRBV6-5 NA TGTGCCAGCACCAAGGGACACGCCCAAGAGACCCAGTACTTC CASTKGHAQETQYF
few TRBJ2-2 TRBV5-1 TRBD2 TGCGCCAGCCGCGAACTAGCGGGGGGGACCGGGGAGCTGTTTTTT CASRELAGGTGELFF
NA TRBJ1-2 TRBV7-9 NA TGTGCCAGCAGCTCCGACTCAGGGGCCTACTATGGCTACACCTTC CASSSDSGAYYGYTF
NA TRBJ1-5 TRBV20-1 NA TGCAGTGCTAGTATGCAGGGTTATCAGCCCCAGCATTTT CSASMQGYQPQHF
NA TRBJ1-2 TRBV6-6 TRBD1 TGTGCCAGCAGTTACCTCCGGGACAGGGCGAAGTATGGCTACACCTTC CASSYLRDRAKYGYTF
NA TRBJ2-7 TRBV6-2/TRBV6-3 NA TGTGCCAGCAGTTATTACAGGGATTACGAGCAGTACTTC CASSYYRDYEQYF
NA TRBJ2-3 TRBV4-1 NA TGCGCCAGCAGCCCACTGGTGAGAGATACGCAGTATTTT CASSPLVRDTQYF
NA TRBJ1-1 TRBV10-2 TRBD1 TGCGCCAGTCAGGGACAGGGAGGGGAAAAAGCTTTCTTT CASQGQGGEKAFF
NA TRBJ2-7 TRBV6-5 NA TGTGCCAGCAGTTACTCGATCGCCGCTGAGCAGTACTTC CASSYSIAAEQYF
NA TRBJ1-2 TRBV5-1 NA TGCGCCAGCAGATCAACGCAGAATATACTAGCTAACTATGGCTACACCTTC CASRSTQNILANYGYTF